This entry is about one TCR beta chain. Its antigen is not identified. The CDR3 totals 15 residues. Trimming cost V 1 base and J 2 bases, with 13 bases left between them. CDR1 and CDR2 from the germline V gene are SGHRS and YFSETQ. This entry comes from a study of cytomegalovirus exposure and HLA in healthy donors. Amplification used 60 Vbeta primers and 13 Jbeta primers. Profiled with immunoSEQ multiplex PCR; TCRdb holds only in-frame clones, not every one. Listed are around 200,000 clones; 0.9% to 1.4% falls within the top ten. Overall study results and limits: Some V segments, TRBV6-2 and TRBV6-3 among them, were indistinguishable and were therefore excluded. In vitro work confirmed that three CMV-associated chains recognize CMV antigens. CMV serostatus was the sole immune exposure information available.

The rearrangement joins TRBV5-1 to TRBJ2-7, with D possibly TRBD1 on 6 matching bases. This receptor was identified in a girl aged 2 to 9 in good health and CMV-seropositive. Specimen: PBMCs. CDR3 amino acids: CASSLTTGATYEQYF. The CDR3 nucleotides are TGCGCCAGCAGCTTGACGACAGGCGCGACCTACGAGCAGTACTTC.